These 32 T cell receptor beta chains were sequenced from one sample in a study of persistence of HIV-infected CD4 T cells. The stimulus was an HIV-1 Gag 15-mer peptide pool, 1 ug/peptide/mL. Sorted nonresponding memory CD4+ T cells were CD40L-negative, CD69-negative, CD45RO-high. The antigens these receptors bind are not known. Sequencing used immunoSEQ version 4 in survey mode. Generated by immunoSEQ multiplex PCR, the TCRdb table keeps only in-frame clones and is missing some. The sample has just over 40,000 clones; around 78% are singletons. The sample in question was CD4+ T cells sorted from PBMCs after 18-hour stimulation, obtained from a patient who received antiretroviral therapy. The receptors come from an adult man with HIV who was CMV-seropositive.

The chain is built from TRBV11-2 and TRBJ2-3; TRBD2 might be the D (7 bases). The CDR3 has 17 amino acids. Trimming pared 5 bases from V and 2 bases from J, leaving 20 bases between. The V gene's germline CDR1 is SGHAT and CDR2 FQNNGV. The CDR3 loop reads CASSKGGASGITDTQYF. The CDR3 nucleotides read TGTGCCAGCAGCAAAGGGGGGGCTAGCGGAATCACAGATACGCAGTATTTT.

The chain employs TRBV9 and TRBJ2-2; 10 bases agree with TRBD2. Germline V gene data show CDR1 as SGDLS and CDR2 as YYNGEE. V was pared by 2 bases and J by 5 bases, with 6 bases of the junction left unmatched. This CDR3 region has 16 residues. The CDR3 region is CASSVGLADRTGELFF. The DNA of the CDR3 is TGTGCCAGCAGCGTCGGACTAGCGGACCGAACCGGGGAGCTGTTTTTT.

Here the CDR3 DNA reads TGCGCCAGCAGCGCGCAGGGACTAGACGCAGAGACCCAGTACTTC. Protein: CASSAQGLDAETQYF. The chain employs TRBV5-1 and TRBJ2-5; 8 bases fit TRBD2. CDR1 is SGHRS, CDR2 YFSETQ, per germline. The CDR3 contains 15 residues. After removal of 4 bases from V and 4 bases from J, the junction contained 9 bases not matched to a gene.

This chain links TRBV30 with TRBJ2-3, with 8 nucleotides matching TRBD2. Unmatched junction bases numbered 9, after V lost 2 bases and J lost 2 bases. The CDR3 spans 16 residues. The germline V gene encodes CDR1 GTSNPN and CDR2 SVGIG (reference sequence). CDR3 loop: CAWSSRTSRITDTQYF. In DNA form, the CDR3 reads TGTGCCTGGAGTTCCCGGACTAGCCGCATCACAGATACGCAGTATTTT.

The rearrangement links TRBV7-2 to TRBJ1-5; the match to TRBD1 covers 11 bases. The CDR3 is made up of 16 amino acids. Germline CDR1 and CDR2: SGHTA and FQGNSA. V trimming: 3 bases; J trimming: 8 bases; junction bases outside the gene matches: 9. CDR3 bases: TGTGCCAGCAGCTTTTCATCCGGGACAGGGGGTAAGCCCCAGCATTTT. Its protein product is CASSFSSGTGGKPQHF.

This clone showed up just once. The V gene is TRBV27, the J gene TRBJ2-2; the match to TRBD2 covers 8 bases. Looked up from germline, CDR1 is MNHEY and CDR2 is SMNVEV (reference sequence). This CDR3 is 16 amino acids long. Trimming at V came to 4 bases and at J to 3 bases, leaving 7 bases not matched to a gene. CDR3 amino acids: CASSSNGRADTGELFF. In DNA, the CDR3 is TGTGCCAGCAGTTCGAACGGGAGGGCAGACACCGGGGAGCTGTTTTTT.

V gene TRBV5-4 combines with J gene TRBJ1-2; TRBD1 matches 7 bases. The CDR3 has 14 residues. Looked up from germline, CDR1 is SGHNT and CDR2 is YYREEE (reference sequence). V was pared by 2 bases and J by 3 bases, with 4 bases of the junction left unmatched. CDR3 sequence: CASSLDRVDYGYTF. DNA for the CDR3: TGTGCCAGCAGCTTAGACAGGGTGGACTATGGCTACACCTTC.

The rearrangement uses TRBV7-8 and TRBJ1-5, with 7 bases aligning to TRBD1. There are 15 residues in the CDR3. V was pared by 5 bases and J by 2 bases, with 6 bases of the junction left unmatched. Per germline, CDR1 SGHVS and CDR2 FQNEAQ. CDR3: CASSPRTGGNQPQHF. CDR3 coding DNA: TGTGCCAGCAGCCCTCGGACAGGCGGCAATCAGCCCCAGCATTTT.

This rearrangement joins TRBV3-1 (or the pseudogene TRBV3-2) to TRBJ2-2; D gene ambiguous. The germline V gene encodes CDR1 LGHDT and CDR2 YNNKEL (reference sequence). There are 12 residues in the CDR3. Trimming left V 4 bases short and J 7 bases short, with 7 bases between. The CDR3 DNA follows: TGTGCCAGCAGCCGCCGAGACGGGGAGCTGTTTTTT. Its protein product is CASSRRDGELFF.

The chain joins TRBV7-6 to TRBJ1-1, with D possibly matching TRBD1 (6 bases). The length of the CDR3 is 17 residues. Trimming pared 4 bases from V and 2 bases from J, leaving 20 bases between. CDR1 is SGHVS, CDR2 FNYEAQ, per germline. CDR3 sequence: CASSWGGDEQGNTEAFF. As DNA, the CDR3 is TGTGCCAGCAGCTGGGGGGGGGACGAACAGGGAAACACTGAAGCTTTCTTT. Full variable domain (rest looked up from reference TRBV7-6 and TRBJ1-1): GAGVSQSPRYKVTKRGQDVALRCDPISGHVSLYWYRQALGQGPEFLTYFNYEAQQDKSGLPNDRFSAERPEGSISTLTIQRTEQRDSAMYRCASSWGGDEQGNTEAFFGQGTRLTVV.

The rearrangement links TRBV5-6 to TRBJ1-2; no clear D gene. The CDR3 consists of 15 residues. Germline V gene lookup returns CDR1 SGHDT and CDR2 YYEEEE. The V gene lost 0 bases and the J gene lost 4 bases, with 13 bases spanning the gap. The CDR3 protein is CASSLADENPYGYTF. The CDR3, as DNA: TGTGCCAGCAGCTTGGCCGACGAAAATCCCTATGGCTACACCTTC.

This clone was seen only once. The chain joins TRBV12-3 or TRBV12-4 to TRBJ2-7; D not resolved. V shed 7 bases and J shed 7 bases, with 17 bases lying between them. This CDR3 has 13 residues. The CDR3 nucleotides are TGTGCCAGCACCTTTCTCCCCGGAACAGAGCAGTACTTC. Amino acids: CASTFLPGTEQYF.

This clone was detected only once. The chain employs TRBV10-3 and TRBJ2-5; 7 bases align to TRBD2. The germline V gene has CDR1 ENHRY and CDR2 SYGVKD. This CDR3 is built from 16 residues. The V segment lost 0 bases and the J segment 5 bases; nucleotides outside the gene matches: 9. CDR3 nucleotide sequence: TGTGCCATCAGTGAGTCCCTAGCGGAACCCCGGGAGACCCAGTACTTC. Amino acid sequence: CAISESLAEPRETQYF.

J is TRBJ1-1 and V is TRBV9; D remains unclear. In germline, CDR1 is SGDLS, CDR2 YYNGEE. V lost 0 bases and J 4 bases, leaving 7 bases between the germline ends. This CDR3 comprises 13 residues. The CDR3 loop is CASSVAVGTEAFF. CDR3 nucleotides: TGTGCCAGCAGCGTAGCTGTTGGCACTGAAGCTTTCTTT.

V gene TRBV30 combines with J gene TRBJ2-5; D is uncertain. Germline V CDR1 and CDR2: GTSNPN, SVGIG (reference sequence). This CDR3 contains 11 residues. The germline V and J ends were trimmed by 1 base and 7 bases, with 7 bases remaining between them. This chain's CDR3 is CAWSASVTQYF. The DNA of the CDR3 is TGTGCCTGGAGTGCGTCAGTGACCCAGTACTTC.

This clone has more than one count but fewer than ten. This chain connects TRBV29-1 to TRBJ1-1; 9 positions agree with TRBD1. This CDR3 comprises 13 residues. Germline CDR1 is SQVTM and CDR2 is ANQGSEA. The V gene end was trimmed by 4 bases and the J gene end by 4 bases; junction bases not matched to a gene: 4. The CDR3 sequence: CSVGGQGFTEAFF. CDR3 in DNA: TGCAGCGTTGGGGGACAGGGATTCACTGAAGCTTTCTTT. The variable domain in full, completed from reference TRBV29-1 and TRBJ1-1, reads SAVISQKPSRDICQRGTSLTIQCQVDSQVTMMFWYRQQPGQSLTLIATANQGSEATYESGFVIDKFPISRPNLTFSTLTVSNMSPEDSSIYLCSVGGQGFTEAFFGQGTRLTVV.

This CDR3 is CAAGLRTDYSNQPQHF. DNA for the CDR3: TGTGCCGCCGGTTTAAGGACAGATTATAGCAATCAGCCCCAGCATTTT. This chain connects TRBV24-1 to TRBJ1-5; possible D gene TRBD1, 6 bases. This CDR3 comprises 16 residues. Germline V gives CDR1 KGHDR, CDR2 SFDVKD. V gave up 12 bases and J gave up 0 bases, with 20 bases separating them.

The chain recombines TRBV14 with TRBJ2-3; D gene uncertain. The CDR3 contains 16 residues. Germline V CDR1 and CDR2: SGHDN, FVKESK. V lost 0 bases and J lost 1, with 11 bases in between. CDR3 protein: CASSQDHGRGTDTQYF. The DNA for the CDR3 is TGTGCCAGCAGCCAAGATCATGGTAGGGGCACAGATACGCAGTATTTT. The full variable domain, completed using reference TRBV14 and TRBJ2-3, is EAGVTQFPSHSVIEKGQTVTLRCDPISGHDNLYWYRRVMGKEIKFLLHFVKESKQDESGMPNNRFLAERTGGTYSTLKVQPAELEDSGVYFCASSQDHGRGTDTQYFGPGTRLTVL.

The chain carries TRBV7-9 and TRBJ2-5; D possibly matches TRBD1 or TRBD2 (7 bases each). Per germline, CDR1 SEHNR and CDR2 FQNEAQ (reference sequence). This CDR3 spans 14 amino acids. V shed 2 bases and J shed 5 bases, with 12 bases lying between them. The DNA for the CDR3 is TGTGCCAGCAGCTTACCCCAGGGGGGGGAGACCCAGTACTTC. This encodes CASSLPQGGETQYF.

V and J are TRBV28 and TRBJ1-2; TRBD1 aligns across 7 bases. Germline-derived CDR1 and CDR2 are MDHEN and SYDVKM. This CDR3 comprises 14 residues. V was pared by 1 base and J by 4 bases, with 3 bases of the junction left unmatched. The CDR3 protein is CASSLLDRVYGYTF. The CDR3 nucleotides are TGTGCCAGCAGTTTATTAGACAGGGTCTATGGCTACACCTTC.

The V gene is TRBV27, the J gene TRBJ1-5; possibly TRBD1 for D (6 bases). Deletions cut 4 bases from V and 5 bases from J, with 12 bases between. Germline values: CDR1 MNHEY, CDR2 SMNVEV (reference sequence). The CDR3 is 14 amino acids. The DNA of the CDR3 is TGTGCCAGCAGTTCCTACAGGGCGGATCAGCCCCAGCATTTT. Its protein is CASSSYRADQPQHF.

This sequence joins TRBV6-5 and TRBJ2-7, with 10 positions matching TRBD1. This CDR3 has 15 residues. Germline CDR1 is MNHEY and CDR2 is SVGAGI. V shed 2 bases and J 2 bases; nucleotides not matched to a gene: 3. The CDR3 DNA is TGTGCCAGCAGTTACCGGGACAGGGGACCCTACGAGCAGTACTTC. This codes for CASSYRDRGPYEQYF.

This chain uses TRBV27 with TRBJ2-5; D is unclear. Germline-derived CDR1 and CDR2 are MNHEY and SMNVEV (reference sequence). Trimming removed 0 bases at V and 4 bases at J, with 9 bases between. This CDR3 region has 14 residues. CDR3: CASSLSGLRETQYF. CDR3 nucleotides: TGTGCCAGCAGTTTATCAGGGCTCAGAGAGACCCAGTACTTC.

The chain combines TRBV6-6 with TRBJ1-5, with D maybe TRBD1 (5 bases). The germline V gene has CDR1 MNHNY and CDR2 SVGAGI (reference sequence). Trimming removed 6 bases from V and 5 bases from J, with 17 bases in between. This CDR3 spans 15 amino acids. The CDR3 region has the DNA TGTGCCAGCAGCCGACAACGACAGACGGATCAGCCCCAGCATTTT. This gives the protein CASSRQRQTDQPQHF.

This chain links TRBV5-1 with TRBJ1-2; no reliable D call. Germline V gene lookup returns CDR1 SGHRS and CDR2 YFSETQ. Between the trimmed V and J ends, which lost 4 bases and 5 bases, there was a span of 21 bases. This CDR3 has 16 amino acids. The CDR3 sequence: CASSLRESGPPYGYTF. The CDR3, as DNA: TGCGCCAGCAGCCTGAGGGAGTCCGGTCCGCCTTATGGCTACACCTTC.

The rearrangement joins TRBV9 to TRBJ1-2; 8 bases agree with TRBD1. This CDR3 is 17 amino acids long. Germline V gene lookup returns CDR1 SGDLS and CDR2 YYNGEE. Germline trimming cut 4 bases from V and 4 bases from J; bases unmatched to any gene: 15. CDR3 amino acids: CASSPRDGQGNFYGYTF. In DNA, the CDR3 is TGTGCCAGCAGCCCCCGCGATGGACAGGGAAACTTCTATGGCTACACCTTC.

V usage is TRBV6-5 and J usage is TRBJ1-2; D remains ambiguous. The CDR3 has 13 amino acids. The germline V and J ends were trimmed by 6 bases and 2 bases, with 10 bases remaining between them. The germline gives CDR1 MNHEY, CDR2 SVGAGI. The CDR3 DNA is TGTGCCAGCAGGTCGACTGTAAACTATGGCTACACCTTC. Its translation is CASRSTVNYGYTF.

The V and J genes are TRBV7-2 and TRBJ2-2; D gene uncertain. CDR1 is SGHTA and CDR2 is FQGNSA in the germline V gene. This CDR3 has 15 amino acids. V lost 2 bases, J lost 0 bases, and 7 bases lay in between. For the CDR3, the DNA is TGTGCCAGCAGCTTATCCGTTACGAACACCGGGGAGCTGTTTTTT. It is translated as CASSLSVTNTGELFF.

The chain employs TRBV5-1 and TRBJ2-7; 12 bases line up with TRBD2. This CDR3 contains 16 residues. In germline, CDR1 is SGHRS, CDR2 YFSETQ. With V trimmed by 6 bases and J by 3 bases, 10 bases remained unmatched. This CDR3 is CASTELAGGGGYEQYF. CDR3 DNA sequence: TGCGCCAGCACGGAACTAGCGGGGGGCGGCGGCTACGAGCAGTACTTC.

CDR3: CASSLGTSGDSQKNEQFF. In DNA form, the CDR3 reads TGCGCCAGCAGCCTTGGGACTAGCGGGGACTCCCAAAAGAATGAGCAGTTCTTC. J is TRBJ2-1 and V is TRBV5-1; 13 bases fit TRBD2. Germline loops: CDR1 SGHRS, CDR2 YFSETQ. V was pared by 4 bases and J by 7 bases, with 14 bases of the junction left unmatched. The CDR3 spans 18 residues.

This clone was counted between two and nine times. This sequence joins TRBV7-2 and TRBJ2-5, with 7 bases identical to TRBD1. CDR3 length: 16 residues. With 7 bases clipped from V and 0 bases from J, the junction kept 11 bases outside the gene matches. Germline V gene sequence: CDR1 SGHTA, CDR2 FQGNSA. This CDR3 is CASTLRAGGYQETQYF. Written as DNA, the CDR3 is TGTGCCAGCACCCTTAGGGCAGGGGGTTACCAAGAGACCCAGTACTTC.

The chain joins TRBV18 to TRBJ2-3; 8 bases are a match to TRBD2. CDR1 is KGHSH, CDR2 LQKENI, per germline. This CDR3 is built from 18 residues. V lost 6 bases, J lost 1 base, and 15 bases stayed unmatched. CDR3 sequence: CASSLSTSGLIGTDTQYF. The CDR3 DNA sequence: TGTGCCAGCTCGCTGAGTACTAGCGGTCTCATTGGCACAGATACGCAGTATTTT.